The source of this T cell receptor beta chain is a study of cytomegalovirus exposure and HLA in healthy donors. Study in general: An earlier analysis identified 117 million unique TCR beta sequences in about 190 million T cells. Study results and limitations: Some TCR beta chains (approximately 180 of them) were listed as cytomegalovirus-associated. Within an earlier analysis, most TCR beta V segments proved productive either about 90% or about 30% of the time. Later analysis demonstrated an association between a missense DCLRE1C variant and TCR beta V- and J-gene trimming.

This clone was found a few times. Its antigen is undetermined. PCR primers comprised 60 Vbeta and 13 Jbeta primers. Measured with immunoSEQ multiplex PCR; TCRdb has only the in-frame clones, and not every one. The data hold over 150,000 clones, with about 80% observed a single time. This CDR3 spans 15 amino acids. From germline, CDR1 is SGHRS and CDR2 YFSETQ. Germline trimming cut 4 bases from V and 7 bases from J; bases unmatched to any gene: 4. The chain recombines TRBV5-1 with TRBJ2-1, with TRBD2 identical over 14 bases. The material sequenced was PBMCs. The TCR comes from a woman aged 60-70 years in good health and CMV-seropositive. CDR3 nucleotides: TGCGCCAGCAGCGAAGGACTAGCGGGAGGAAATGAGCAGTTCTTC. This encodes CASSEGLAGGNEQFF. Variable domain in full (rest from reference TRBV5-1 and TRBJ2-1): KAGVTQTPRYLIKTRGQQVTLSCSPISGHRSVSWYQQTPGQGLQFLFEYFSETQRNKGNFPGRFSGRQFSNSRSEMNVSTLELGDSALYLCASSEGLAGGNEQFFGPGTRLTVL.